The next 4 T cell receptor beta chains were all read from a single sample in a study of identical twins. MiXCR, applied by TCRdb to the 5' RACE reads, yields one record per CDR3 protein. The data show 450,000 or so distinct CDR3 sequences, with 20% to 25% seen just once and about 3% held by the top ten. These data also formed part of another study, on T cells expressing NK-cell markers.

What was sequenced was CD4+ T cells sorted from blood. These receptors were taken from a young woman in good health.

This clonotype was counted at least ten times. V is TRBV6-2 or TRBV6-3 and J is TRBJ1-2; D unresolved. The germline V gene encodes CDR1 MNHEY and CDR2 SVGEGT. V was clipped by 5 bases and J by 8 bases, with 9 bases between them. This CDR3 is 11 amino acids long. DNA for the CDR3: TGTGCCAGCAGTGAGGAAGGAGGCTACACCTTC. Translation gives CASSEEGGYTF.

The chain employs TRBV7-9 and TRBJ1-2; 9 bases match TRBD1. Germline-derived CDR1 and CDR2 are SEHNR and FQNEAQ (reference sequence). CDR3 length: 13 residues. The V segment lost 10 bases and the J segment 4 bases; nucleotides outside the gene matches: 7. Here the CDR3 DNA reads TGTGCCACCGAGGACAGGGGTTTCTATGGCTACACCTTC. Its protein is CATEDRGFYGYTF.

The chain recombines TRBV5-1 with TRBJ2-1, with TRBD2 matching 8 bases. V gave up 0 bases and J gave up 0 bases; unmatched junction bases: 2. The CDR3 loop spans 16 amino acids. Germline V gives CDR1 SGHRS, CDR2 YFSETQ. The DNA for the CDR3 is TGCGCCAGCAGCTTGGTCAGCGGGAGCTCCTACAATGAGCAGTTCTTC. Encoded protein: CASSLVSGSSYNEQFF.

This rearrangement joins TRBV29-1 to TRBJ1-2; D is ambiguous. The CDR3 runs 11 residues. The germline CDR1 and CDR2 sequences are SQVTM and ANQGSEA. V gave up 8 bases and J gave up 6 bases, with 13 bases separating them. The chain's CDR3 is CSLSAEDGYTF. In DNA, the CDR3 is TGCAGCCTCTCCGCTGAGGATGGCTACACCTTC.